Listed below are T cell receptor beta chains from one sample, sequenced in a study of technical replicates of blood from four donors. Profiled with immunoSEQ multiplex PCR; TCRdb holds only in-frame clones, not every one. The sample includes approximately 99,000 clones, about 96% seen only once; the top ten take 0.36%. Sequenced material: T cells isolated from PBMCs. The receptors originated from a human donor in good health. CDR3s include the opening cysteine and the closing phenylalanine or tryptophan. D genes are given only for firm matches. Clone size is shown for a subset of rows, as once, few, many or a class of expanded clone.

v_call,j_call,d_call,clone_size,cdr3_nt,cdr3_aa
TRBV7-2,TRBJ2-3,.,.,TGTGCCAGCAGCTTAGTCGGGGTAACGACAGATACGCAGTATTTT,CASSLVGVTTDTQYF
TRBV7-3,TRBJ2-7,TRBD2,.,TGTGCCAGCAGCTTAGGACTAGCGCACGAGCAGTACTTC,CASSLGLAHEQYF
TRBV29-1,TRBJ2-5,TRBD1,.,TGCAGCGTTGGATCACCGAGACAGGGTGGAGAGACCCAGTACTTC,CSVGSPRQGGETQYF
TRBV29-1,TRBJ2-7,TRBD1,.,TGCAGCGTTGGACAGGGCCACTCCTACGAGCAGTACTTC,CSVGQGHSYEQYF
TRBV10-3,TRBJ1-5,.,once,TGTGCCACCGGAACGACAGACTATCAGCCCCAGCATTTT,CATGTTDYQPQHF
TRBV27,TRBJ2-7,.,once,TGTGCCAGCAGTTTCAACTACGAGCAGTACTTC,CASSFNYEQYF
TRBV19,TRBJ1-2,TRBD1,.,TGTGCCAGTAGTAATGGTTACAGGGGAAACTATGGCTACACCTTC,CASSNGYRGNYGYTF
TRBV7-7,TRBJ2-7,TRBD1,.,TGTGCTAGCAGTCCTACAGGGGAGAATGAGCAGTACTTC,CASSPTGENEQYF
TRBV29-1,TRBJ1-4,.,.,TGCAGCGTCGCAGGTGAAAAACTGTTTTTT,CSVAGEKLFF
TRBV4-2,TRBJ1-4,TRBD1,.,TGTGCCAGCAGCCAAGCGGCCTTAGGGGGCCTTAATGAAAAACTGTTTTTT,CASSQAALGGLNEKLFF
TRBV14,TRBJ2-7,.,.,TGTGCCAGCAGCCAAACTAAGAAGGAGACCTACGAGCAGTACTTC,CASSQTKKETYEQYF
TRBV7-8,TRBJ1-1,TRBD1,.,TGTGCCAGCAGCTTACCCCAGTGGACAGGGGAAGGCTTGGACACTGAAGCTTTCTTT,CASSLPQWTGEGLDTEAFF
TRBV4-2,TRBJ2-1,TRBD1,.,TGTGCCAGCAGCCAAGTAATACAGGGGGCGAAGGATGAGCAGTTCTTC,CASSQVIQGAKDEQFF
TRBV30,TRBJ1-4,TRBD1,.,TGTGCCTGGGGAACGGGACAGGGGTATGAAAAACTGTTTTTT,CAWGTGQGYEKLFF
TRBV9,TRBJ1-2,.,.,TGTGCCAGCAGCGTAGGGTCCGCGGGGACCGCAGCTAACTATGGCTACACCTTC,CASSVGSAGTAANYGYTF
TRBV27,TRBJ2-7,TRBD2,.,TGTGCCAGCCCGAGGGGGACTAGCGGGATATTAACCTACGAGCAGTACTTC,CASPRGTSGILTYEQYF
TRBV19,TRBJ1-5,.,.,TGTGCCAGTAGGAGTTTTCGGCAGCCCCAGCATTTT,CASRSFRQPQHF
TRBV6-6,TRBJ1-1,.,.,TGTGCCAGCACCGCCAGGACAGAGAACACTGAAGCTTTCTTT,CASTARTENTEAFF
TRBV25-1,TRBJ1-5,.,.,TGTGCCAGCAATCGGGGTAATCAGCCCCAGCATTTT,CASNRGNQPQHF
TRBV29-1,TRBJ2-7,TRBD1,.,TGCAGCGTTGCCGGGACAGGGAACTACGAGCAGTACTTC,CSVAGTGNYEQYF
TRBV10-3,TRBJ2-7,TRBD2,.,TGTGCCATCAGTGAAGGGCTAGCGGGGTACGAGCAGTACTTC,CAISEGLAGYEQYF
TRBV7-3,TRBJ2-3,TRBD2,.,TGTGCCAGCAGCCCCAGGACTAGCGGTTACACAGATACGCAGTATTTT,CASSPRTSGYTDTQYF
TRBV7-2,TRBJ1-1,.,.,TGTGCCAGCAGCTATTTGTACAGTAACACTGAAGCTTTCTTT,CASSYLYSNTEAFF
TRBV19,TRBJ2-1,TRBD2,.,TGTGCCAGTAGCGGACTAGCGGGAGGGCCTGGTTCGGATGAGCAGTTCTTC,CASSGLAGGPGSDEQFF
TRBV7-9,TRBJ1-1,TRBD1,.,TGTGCCAGCAGCTTCCTAGACAGGGAAGAAGCTTTCTTT,CASSFLDREEAFF
TRBV27,TRBJ1-5,.,.,TGTGCCAGCAGTTTAGGCAGGGGCTCCGAGCAGCCCCAGCATTTT,CASSLGRGSEQPQHF
TRBV18,TRBJ1-3,.,.,TGTGCCAGCTCACCCACGACAAGGATCCTAAAGATCTCTGGAAACACCATATATTTT,CASSPTTRILKISGNTIYF
TRBV4-2,TRBJ2-3,.,.,TGTGCCAGCAGCCAAGACCAGGGTGGAGGCACAGATACGCAGTATTTT,CASSQDQGGGTDTQYF
TRBV5-4,TRBJ2-1,TRBD1,once,TGTGCCAGCAGGGGGTCCGGGACAGGGTTGTACAATGAGCAGTTCTTC,CASRGSGTGLYNEQFF
TRBV4-2,TRBJ2-7,TRBD2,once,TGTGCCAGCAGCCTAGCGGGAGAACACGAGCAGTACTTC,CASSLAGEHEQYF
TRBV9,TRBJ2-1,TRBD2,.,TGTGCCAGCAGCGTAGGTGGGGGACTAGCGGGAGTGAGCTCCTACAATGAGCAGTTCTTC,CASSVGGGLAGVSSYNEQFF
TRBV7-3,TRBJ2-1,TRBD2,.,TGTGCCAGCAGTAGCAGCGGGAGACGATACAATGAGCAGTTCTTC,CASSSSGRRYNEQFF
TRBV9,TRBJ2-7,.,.,TGTGCCAGCAGTAAGTCAGTATCCTACGAGCAGTACTTC,CASSKSVSYEQYF
TRBV15,TRBJ2-7,TRBD2,.,TGTGCCACCAGCAGAGATATCAGCGGGAGCTACGAGCAGTACTTC,CATSRDISGSYEQYF
TRBV10-2,TRBJ2-7,.,.,TGCGCCAGCAATAACATACCCTACGAGCAGTACTTC,CASNNIPYEQYF
TRBV4-3,TRBJ2-7,TRBD1,.,TGCGCCAGCAGCCCAAGGACAGGGCCCTACGAGCAGTACTTC,CASSPRTGPYEQYF
TRBV5-1,TRBJ2-7,TRBD2,once,TGCGCCAGCAGTATGACTAGCGGGAGAACCTACGAGCAGTACTTC,CASSMTSGRTYEQYF
TRBV9,TRBJ2-1,.,.,TGTGCCAGCAGCAATGGGAGGGGGTACAATGAGCAGTTCTTC,CASSNGRGYNEQFF
TRBV7-3,TRBJ2-2,.,.,TGTGCCAGCAGCTTACAGGGGCTAACCGGGGAGCTGTTTTTT,CASSLQGLTGELFF
TRBV7-2,TRBJ1-4,.,.,TGTGCCAGCAGGCAACGGGACACCTCTAATGAAAAACTGTTTTTT,CASRQRDTSNEKLFF
TRBV7-6,TRBJ2-7,.,.,TGTGCCAGCAGCGCAGTGACGGGGGAGCAGTACTTC,CASSAVTGEQYF
TRBV5-1,TRBJ2-1,.,.,TGCGCCAGCAGCCTGTACGGCGGGGAAAACAATGAGCAGTTCTTC,CASSLYGGENNEQFF
TRBV10-3,TRBJ2-1,.,.,TGTGCCACGAGCGTGCGAGGGGGGGATGAGCAGTTCTTC,CATSVRGGDEQFF
TRBV14,TRBJ2-1,TRBD2,.,TGTGCCAGCAGCCAGGAAGGTCTAGCGGGAGGGGTCTACAATGAGCAGTTCTTC,CASSQEGLAGGVYNEQFF
TRBV28,TRBJ1-4,.,.,TGTGCCAGCGGAAAGGGACACGCTAATGAAAAACTGTTTTTT,CASGKGHANEKLFF
TRBV28,TRBJ2-1,TRBD2,.,TGTGCCAGCAGTTTAGGGACTAGCGGGAGGAGTGAGCAGTTCTTC,CASSLGTSGRSEQFF
TRBV7-3,TRBJ2-1,TRBD1,.,TGTGCCAGCAGCTACGACCGGGACAGGGCCTACAATGAGCAGTTCTTC,CASSYDRDRAYNEQFF
TRBV5-4,TRBJ2-7,.,.,TGTGCCAGCAGGCCAGGGAATTCCTACGAGCAGTACTTC,CASRPGNSYEQYF